The following is a T cell receptor (beta chain) sequence with its context. Its cognate antigen is unknown. The CDR3 runs to 15 residues. V lost 10 bases and J lost 7, with 22 bases in between. CDR1 is MNHEY and CDR2 is SMNVEV in the germline V gene (reference sequence). The PCR employed 60 Vbeta primers together with 13 Jbeta primers. The repertoire was sequenced with immunoSEQ multiplex PCR; TCRdb's copy has only in-frame clones and lacks some. This sample has about 98,000 clones, with approximately 78% found just once. This record comes from a study of cytomegalovirus exposure and HLA in healthy donors. Study as a whole: The Caucasian-associated ancestry cluster contained 65% to 85% of the approximately 400 genotyped donors. Study results and limitations: Some segments of the V type, notably TRBV6-2 and TRBV6-3, were excluded as indistinguishable. Later analysis demonstrated an association between a missense DCLRE1C variant and TCR beta V- and J-gene trimming.

Healthy bone marrow donors made up the cohort. The sequence was obtained from a man in his forties or fifties in good health and CMV-seronegative. The rearrangement uses TRBV27 and TRBJ2-2; D is ambiguous. Material: PBMCs. The CDR3 DNA sequence: TGTGCCACTCGTGCAACCGGAGTCTCCCGCGGGGAGCTGTTTTTT. Translated, it gives CATRATGVSRGELFF.